These 6 T cell receptor beta chains were all obtained from the same sample, sequenced in a study of PD-1 blockade in classical Hodgkin lymphoma. Each patient's relapse followed autologous stem cell transplantation, and brentuximab vedotin exposure varied. Repertoires were generated with immunoSEQ multiplex PCR, while TCRdb's copy carries only in-frame clones and drops some. The profile covers approximately 18,000 clones, with over 80% appearing a single time and 25% to 35% taken by the ten largest. This specimen consisted of peripheral blood mononuclear cells (PBMCs), obtained before the second cycle of nivolumab. These TCRs come from a human donor with classical Hodgkin lymphoma.

V is TRBV7-2 and J is TRBJ2-3; D uncertain. Germline V gene data show CDR1 as SGHTA and CDR2 as FQGNSA. CDR3 size: 14 residues. The V and J ends lost 1 base and 1 base respectively, with 6 bases between them. The CDR3 DNA reads TGTGCCAGCAGCTTAGGAAGAGGCACAGATACGCAGTATTTT. Translated: CASSLGRGTDTQYF.

The genes are TRBV28 and TRBJ2-4; D is uncertain. CDR3 length equals 17 residues. CDR1 is MDHEN, CDR2 SYDVKM, per germline. The V end was cut by 4 bases, the J end by 0 bases, with 16 bases between. DNA for the CDR3: TGTGCCAGCAGTTCCGGAGAAGCAGACCTAGCCAAAAACATTCAGTACTTC. As protein: CASSSGEADLAKNIQYF.

This clone was seen only once. The chain has TRBV2 and TRBJ2-1, with TRBD2 matching 10 bases. Germline CDR1 is SNHLY and CDR2 is FYNNEI. The CDR3 is 13 residues long. V was clipped by 6 bases and J by 10 bases; unmatched bases: 6. The CDR3 sequence is CASRDQLAGEQFF. CDR3 nucleotides: TGTGCCAGCAGAGACCAACTAGCGGGGGAGCAGTTCTTC.

By frequency in the sample, this clone is medium-sized. The chain links TRBV4-3 to TRBJ2-5; possibly TRBD1 for D (6 bases). Trimming cost V 0 bases and J 2 bases, with 13 bases left between them. The CDR3 totals 16 residues. Germline CDR1 reads LGHNA; CDR2 reads YSLEER. The CDR3, as DNA: TGCGCCAGCAGCCAAGAGATGGGGACACTACAAGAGACCCAGTACTTC. It codes for CASSQEMGTLQETQYF.

This clone is medium-sized (0.01 to 0.1%). The chain links TRBV7-3 to TRBJ2-7, with 7 positions matching TRBD2. V was clipped by 2 bases and J by 2 bases; unmatched bases: 9. The CDR3 extends over 16 amino acids. The germline CDR1 and CDR2 sequences are SGHTA and FQGTGA. The CDR3 loop is CASSLETPGLTYEQYF. The DNA of the CDR3 is TGTGCCAGCAGCTTAGAAACGCCGGGACTAACCTACGAGCAGTACTTC.

In this sample, this clone turned up a few times. The CDR3 loop is CASSAGYTEAFF. CDR3 bases: TGCGCCAGCAGCGCAGGGTACACTGAAGCTTTCTTT. V is TRBV4-1 and J is TRBJ1-1, with D perhaps TRBD1 (5 bases). CDR1 is MGHRA, CDR2 YSYEKL, per germline. Trimming stripped 5 bases from V and 3 bases from J, with 7 bases between. The CDR3 runs 12 residues.